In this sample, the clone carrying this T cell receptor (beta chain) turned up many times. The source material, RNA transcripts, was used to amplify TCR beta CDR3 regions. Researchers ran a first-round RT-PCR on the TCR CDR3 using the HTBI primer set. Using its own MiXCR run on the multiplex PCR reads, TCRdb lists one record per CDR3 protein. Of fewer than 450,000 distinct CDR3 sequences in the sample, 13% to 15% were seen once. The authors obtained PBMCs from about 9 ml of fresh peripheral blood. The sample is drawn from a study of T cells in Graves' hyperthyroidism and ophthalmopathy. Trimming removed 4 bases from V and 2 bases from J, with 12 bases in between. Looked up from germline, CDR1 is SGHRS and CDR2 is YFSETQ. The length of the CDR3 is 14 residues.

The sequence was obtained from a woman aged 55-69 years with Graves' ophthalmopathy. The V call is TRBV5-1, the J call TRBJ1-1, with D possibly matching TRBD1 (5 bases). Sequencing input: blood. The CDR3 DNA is TGCGCCAGCAGCCGGAAGACAGATAACACTGAAGCTTTCTTT. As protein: CASSRKTDNTEAFF. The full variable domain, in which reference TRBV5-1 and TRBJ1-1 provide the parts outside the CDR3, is KAGVTQTPRYLIKTRGQQVTLSCSPISGHRSVSWYQQTPGQGLQFLFEYFSETQRNKGNFPGRFSGRQFSNSRSEMNVSTLELGDSALYLCASSRKTDNTEAFFGQGTRLTVV.